This passage covers 8 T cell receptor beta chains from one sample sequenced in a study of T cells in Graves' hyperthyroidism and ophthalmopathy. The source material, RNA transcripts, was used to amplify TCR beta CDR3 regions. Researchers ran a first-round RT-PCR on the TCR CDR3 using the HTBI primer set. In TCRdb, the multiplex PCR reads were re-called with MiXCR into one record per CDR3 protein. The sample lists approximately 740,000 distinct CDR3 sequences, 14% seen once, with 9.5% to 13% in the top ten. The material sequenced was blood. The source of these receptors is a woman in her late teens or twenties with Graves' hyperthyroidism.

V gene TRBV19 combines with J gene TRBJ1-1; D may be TRBD1 (5 bases). V lost 1 base and J 1 base, leaving 16 bases between the germline ends. CDR1 LNHDA and CDR2 SQIVND come from the germline V gene (reference sequence). The CDR3 consists of 17 residues. The CDR3 nucleotides read TGTGCCAGTAGTATAGCCTACTCGGGGACGGGGAACACTGAAGCTTTCTTT. Its protein is CASSIAYSGTGNTEAFF. The full variable domain, completed using reference TRBV19 and TRBJ1-1, is DGGITQSPKYLFRKEGQNVTLSCEQNLNHDAMYWYRQDPGQGLRLIYYSQIVNDFQKGDIAEGYSVSREKKESFPLTVTSAQKNPTAFYLCASSIAYSGTGNTEAFFGQGTRLTVV.

This clonotype was seen many times. The chain combines TRBV6-1 with TRBJ1-1; D ambiguous. This CDR3 is 16 amino acids long. The ends were cut back, 5 bases at V and 5 bases at J, with 21 bases in the middle. CDR1 is MNHNS, CDR2 SASEGT, per germline. DNA of the CDR3: TGTGCCAGCAGTTCCCCCCTTCGCCGGGGAGGGACTGAAGCTTTCTTT. Translation: CASSSPLRRGGTEAFF.

This clonotype came up many times. The chain couples TRBV29-1 to TRBJ2-1; 8 positions agree with TRBD2. The CDR3 runs to 13 residues. Germline CDR1 reads SQVTM; CDR2 reads ANQGSEA. V lost 3 bases to trimming and J lost 7 bases; unmatched junction nucleotides: 5. The CDR3 spells CSVDRGLENEQFF. As DNA, the CDR3 is TGCAGCGTTGATAGGGGACTAGAAAATGAGCAGTTCTTC.

CDR3 sequence reads: CASSLISGRSGELFF. The CDR3 DNA is TGTGCCAGCAGTTTAATAAGCGGGAGGAGCGGGGAGCTGTTTTTT. The J gene is TRBJ2-2, the V gene TRBV12-3 or TRBV12-4; 9 bases align to TRBD2. The CDR3 runs 15 residues. With 2 bases clipped from V and 7 bases from J, the junction kept 5 bases outside the gene matches.

This clonotype was recorded many times. V usage is TRBV30 and J usage is TRBJ2-3; no clear D gene. This CDR3 spans 13 amino acids. With 2 bases removed from V and 0 bases from J, the gap between germline ends came to 6 bases. CDR1 and CDR2 from the germline V gene are GTSNPN and SVGIG (reference sequence). The CDR3, as DNA: TGTGCCTGGAGTCAGACTAGCACAGATACGCAGTATTTT. Its protein is CAWSQTSTDTQYF.

This clonotype was observed many times. The CDR3 loop reads CASSPSGRATNEKLFF. DNA for the CDR3: TGTGCCAGCTCACCATCGGGGAGAGCAACTAATGAAAAACTGTTTTTT. The chain has TRBV18 and TRBJ1-4; D unclear. This CDR3 has 16 amino acids. Germline loops: CDR1 KGHSH, CDR2 LQKENI. The V end lost 2 bases, the J end lost 0 bases, and 10 bases lay between the germline ends.

This chain uses TRBV4-2 with TRBJ2-7; D is perhaps TRBD1 or TRBD2 (5 bases each). CDR3 length: 15 residues. Per the germline V gene, CDR1 is LGHNA and CDR2 is YNFKEQ. V was shortened by 0 bases and J by 3 bases, with 12 bases between the two germline ends. The DNA for the CDR3 is TGTGCCAGCAGCCAAGATCGGGGCAGACTCTACGAGCAGTACTTC. Its translation is CASSQDRGRLYEQYF.

The chain combines TRBV29-1 with TRBJ1-1, with D perhaps matching TRBD1 (5 bases). Germline values: CDR1 SQVTM, CDR2 ANQGSEA. The CDR3 length is 15 residues. V was pared by 7 bases and J by 3 bases, with 21 bases between. DNA of the CDR3: TGCAGCGCAACCCCAGGGATCCGATCCGACACTGAAGCTTTCTTT. This translates into CSATPGIRSDTEAFF.